The clone carrying this TCR beta chain is a singleton in its sample. Next came a second PCR, run for about 6 to 12 cycles, which used a sample-barcoded 5' primer along with a J-beta primer mix. TCRdb re-analysed the 5' RACE reads in MiXCR, keeping a single row per CDR3 protein. The repertoire holds 1.2 million to 1.5 million distinct CDR3 sequences, with about 43% as singletons. These data come from a study of blood T cells in healthy people across ages. The clonotype comes from a woman aged 18-30 years in good health. Sequencing input: blood.

CDR3 DNA: TGTGCCAGCAGCAAAGGGGTCGGTTCCTACAATGAGCAGTTCTTC. Encoded protein: CASSKGVGSYNEQFF. The rearrangement uses TRBV21-1 and TRBJ2-1. TRBV21-1 is termed a pseudogene. The CDR3 is 15 residues long.